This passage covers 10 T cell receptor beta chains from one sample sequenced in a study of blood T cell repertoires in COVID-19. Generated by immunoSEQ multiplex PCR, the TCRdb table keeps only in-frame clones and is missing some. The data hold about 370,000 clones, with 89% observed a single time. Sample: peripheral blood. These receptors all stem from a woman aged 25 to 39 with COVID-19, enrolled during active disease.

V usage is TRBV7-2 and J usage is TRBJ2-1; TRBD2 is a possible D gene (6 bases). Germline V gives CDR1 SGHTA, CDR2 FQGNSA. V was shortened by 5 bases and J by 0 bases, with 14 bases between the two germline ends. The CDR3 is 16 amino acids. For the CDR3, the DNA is TGTGCCAGCAGCCCGGGACTCACCATCTCCTACAATGAGCAGTTCTTC. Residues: CASSPGLTISYNEQFF.

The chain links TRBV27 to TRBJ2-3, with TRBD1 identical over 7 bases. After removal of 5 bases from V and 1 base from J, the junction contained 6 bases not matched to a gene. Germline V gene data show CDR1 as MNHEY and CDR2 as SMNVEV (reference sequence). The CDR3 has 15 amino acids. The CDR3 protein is CASSPWDSGTDTQYF. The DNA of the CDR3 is TGTGCCAGCAGTCCTTGGGACAGCGGCACAGATACGCAGTATTTT.

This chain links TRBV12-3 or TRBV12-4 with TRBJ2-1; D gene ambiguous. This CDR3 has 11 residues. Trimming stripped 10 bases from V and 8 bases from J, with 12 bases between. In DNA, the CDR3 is TGTGCCACACGACTCTGGGATGAGCAGTTCTTC. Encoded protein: CATRLWDEQFF.

The CDR3, as DNA: TGTGCCAGCAGGATGACCGACAATCGCCCAGAGACCCAGTACTTC. Its translation: CASRMTDNRPETQYF. V and J are TRBV6-5 and TRBJ2-5; D uncertain. CDR3 length: 15 amino acids. Per the germline V gene, CDR1 is MNHEY and CDR2 is SVGAGI. V was trimmed by 6 bases and J by 4 bases, leaving 18 bases between them.

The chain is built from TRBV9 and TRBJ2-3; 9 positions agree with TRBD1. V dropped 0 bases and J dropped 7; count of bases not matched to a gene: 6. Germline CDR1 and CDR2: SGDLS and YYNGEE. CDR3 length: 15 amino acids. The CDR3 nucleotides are TGTGCCAGCAGCGTAGCGGGACAGGGAGAAAATACGCAGTATTTT. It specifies CASSVAGQGENTQYF.

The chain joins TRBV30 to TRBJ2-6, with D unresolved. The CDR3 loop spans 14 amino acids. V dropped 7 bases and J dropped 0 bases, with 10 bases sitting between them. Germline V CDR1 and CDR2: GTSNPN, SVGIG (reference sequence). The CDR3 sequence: CAFTRRSGANVLTF. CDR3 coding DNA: TGTGCCTTTACGCGGCGCTCTGGGGCCAACGTCCTGACTTTC. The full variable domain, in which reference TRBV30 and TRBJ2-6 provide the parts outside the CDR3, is SQTIHQWPATLVQPVGSPLSLECTVEGTSNPNLYWYRQAAGRGLQLLFYSVGIGQISSEVPQNLSASRPQDRQFILSSKKLLLSDSGFYLCAFTRRSGANVLTFGAGSRLTVL.

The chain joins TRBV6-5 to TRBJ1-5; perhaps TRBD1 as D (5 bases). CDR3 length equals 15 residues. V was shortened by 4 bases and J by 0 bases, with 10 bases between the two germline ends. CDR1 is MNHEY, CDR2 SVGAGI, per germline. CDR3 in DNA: TGTGCCAGCAGTTCGGGACTGAATAGCAATCAGCCCCAGCATTTT. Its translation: CASSSGLNSNQPQHF.

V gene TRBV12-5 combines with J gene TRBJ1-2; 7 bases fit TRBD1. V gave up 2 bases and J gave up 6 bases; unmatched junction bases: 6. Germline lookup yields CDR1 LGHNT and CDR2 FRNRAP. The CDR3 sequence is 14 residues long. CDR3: CASGLPRGTDGYTF. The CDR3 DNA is TGTGCTAGTGGTTTGCCCCGGGGGACAGATGGCTACACCTTC.

Here the CDR3 reads CASSTQLAGGGNEQFF. In nucleotides, the CDR3 is TGTGCCAGTAGTACCCAACTAGCGGGAGGAGGCAATGAGCAGTTCTTC. This rearrangement joins TRBV19 to TRBJ2-1, with 12 bases lining up with TRBD2. This CDR3 has 16 amino acids. J was trimmed by 6 bases and V by 4 bases; bases with no gene match: 7. Germline CDR1 is LNHDA and CDR2 is SQIVND (reference sequence).

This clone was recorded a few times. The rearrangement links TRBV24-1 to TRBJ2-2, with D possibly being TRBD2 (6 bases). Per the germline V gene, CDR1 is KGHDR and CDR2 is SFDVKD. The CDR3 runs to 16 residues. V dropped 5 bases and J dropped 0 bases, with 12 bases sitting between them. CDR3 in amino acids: CATSGGLLSNTGELFF. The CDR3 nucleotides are TGTGCCACCAGTGGGGGACTGCTATCGAACACCGGGGAGCTGTTTTTT.